This TCR beta chain was documented in a study of OX40 agonist ivuxolimab in advanced cancers. Study-wide context: Prior checkpoint blockade (anti-PD-1, anti-PD-L1 or anti-CTLA-4) was permitted; 35% to 50% had it. Partial responses were achieved by three patients, one with hepatocellular carcinoma and two with cutaneous melanoma. Points from the study as a whole: At 0.1 to 3.0 mg/kg, CD4+ and CD8+ blood T cells expanded clonally by week 6. Patients with a partial response at 0.1-3.0 mg/kg had among the lowest clonal expansion.

V dropped 0 bases and J dropped 4 bases, with 10 bases sitting between them. The CDR3 totals 14 residues. From germline, CDR1 is SGHRS and CDR2 YFSETQ. The table lists this clone with a count of one. Its antigen is not known. Sequencing was performed with immunoSEQ multiplex PCR; in TCRdb, only in-frame clones are kept and a portion is missing. Found here are tens of thousands of clones, 83% of them singletons; the top ten hold approximately 3.3%. The clonotype comes from an adult with an advanced solid tumor such as melanoma, head and neck, liver or kidney cancer. The chain combines TRBV5-1 with TRBJ1-2, with TRBD1 as a possible D gene (6 bases). The sample here was CD4+ or CD8+ T cells sorted from blood, taken in a trial of the OX40 agonist ivuxolimab. The CDR3 bases are TGCGCCAGCAGCTTGGAACAGGGCGGCTATGGCTACACCTTC. It specifies CASSLEQGGYGYTF.